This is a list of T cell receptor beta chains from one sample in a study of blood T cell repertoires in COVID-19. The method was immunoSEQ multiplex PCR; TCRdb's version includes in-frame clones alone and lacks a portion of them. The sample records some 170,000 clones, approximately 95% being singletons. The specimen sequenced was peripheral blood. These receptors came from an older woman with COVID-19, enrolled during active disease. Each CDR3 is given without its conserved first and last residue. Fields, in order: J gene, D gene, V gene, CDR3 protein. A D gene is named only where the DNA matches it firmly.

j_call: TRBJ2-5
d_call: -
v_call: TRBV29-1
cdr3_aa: SGSHLRETQY

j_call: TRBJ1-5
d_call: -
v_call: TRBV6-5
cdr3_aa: ASSSAGSNQPQH

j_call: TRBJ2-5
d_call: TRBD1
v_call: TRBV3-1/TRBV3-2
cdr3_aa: ASSQALGQGKRTQY

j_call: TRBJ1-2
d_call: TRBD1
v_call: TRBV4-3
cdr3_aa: ASSQDRGRGYGYT

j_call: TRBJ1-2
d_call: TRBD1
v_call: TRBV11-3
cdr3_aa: ASSLELGGMSGYT

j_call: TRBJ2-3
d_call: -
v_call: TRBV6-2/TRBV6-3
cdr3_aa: ASSATRLAWTDTQY

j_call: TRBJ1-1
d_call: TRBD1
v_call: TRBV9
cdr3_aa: ASSPRATGDNTEAF

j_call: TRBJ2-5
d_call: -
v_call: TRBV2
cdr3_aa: ASSGGIQETQY

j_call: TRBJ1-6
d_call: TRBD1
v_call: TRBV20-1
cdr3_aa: SASRTGAINNSPLH

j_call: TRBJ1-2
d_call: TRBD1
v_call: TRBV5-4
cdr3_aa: ASSPDRGLGYGYT

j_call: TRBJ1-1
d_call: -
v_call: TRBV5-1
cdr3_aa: ASSLQGIDTEAF

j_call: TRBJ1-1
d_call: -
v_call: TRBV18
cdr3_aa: ASSPEVGGTEAF

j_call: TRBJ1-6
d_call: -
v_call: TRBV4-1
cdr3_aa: ASSQGEDLRSPLH

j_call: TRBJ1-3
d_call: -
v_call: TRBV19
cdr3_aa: ASSMGRNTIY

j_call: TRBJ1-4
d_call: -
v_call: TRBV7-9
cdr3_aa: ASSLRVDPGTNEKLF

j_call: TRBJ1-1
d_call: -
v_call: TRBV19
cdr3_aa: ASSIRGDTEAF

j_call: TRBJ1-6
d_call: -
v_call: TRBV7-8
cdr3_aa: AGGTRNSPLH